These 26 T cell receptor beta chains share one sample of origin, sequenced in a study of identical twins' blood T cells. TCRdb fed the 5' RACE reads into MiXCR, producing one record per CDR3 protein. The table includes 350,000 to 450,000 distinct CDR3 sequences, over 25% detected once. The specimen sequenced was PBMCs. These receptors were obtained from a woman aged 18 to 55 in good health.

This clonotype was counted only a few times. CDR3 sequence (DNA): TGTGCCACACTAGCGGGCGGGAACACCGGGGAGCTGTTTTTT. This encodes CATLAGGNTGELFF. The chain uses TRBV28 and TRBJ2-2; 9 bases are a match to TRBD2. With V trimmed by 10 bases and J by 1 base, 4 bases remained unmatched. This CDR3 contains 14 residues. Germline assignment: CDR1 MDHEN and CDR2 SYDVKM.

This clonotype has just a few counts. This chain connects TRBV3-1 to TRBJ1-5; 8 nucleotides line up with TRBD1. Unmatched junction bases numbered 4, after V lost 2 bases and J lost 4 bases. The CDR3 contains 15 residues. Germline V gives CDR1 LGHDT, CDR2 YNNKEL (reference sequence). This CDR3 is CASSQWDRRNQPQHF. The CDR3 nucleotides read TGTGCCAGCAGCCAATGGGACAGGCGAAATCAGCCCCAGCATTTT.

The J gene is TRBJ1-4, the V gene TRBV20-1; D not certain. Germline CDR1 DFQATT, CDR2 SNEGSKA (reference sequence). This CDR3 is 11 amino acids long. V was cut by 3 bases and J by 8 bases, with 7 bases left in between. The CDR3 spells CSASPREKLFF. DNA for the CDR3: TGCAGTGCTAGCCCTCGGGAAAAACTGTTTTTT.

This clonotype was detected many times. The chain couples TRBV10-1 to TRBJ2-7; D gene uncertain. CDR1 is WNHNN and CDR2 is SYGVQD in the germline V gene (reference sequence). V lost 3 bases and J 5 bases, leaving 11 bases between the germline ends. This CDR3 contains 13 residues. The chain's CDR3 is CASSDGPADEQYF. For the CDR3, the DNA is TGCGCCAGCAGTGACGGCCCGGCGGACGAGCAGTACTTC.

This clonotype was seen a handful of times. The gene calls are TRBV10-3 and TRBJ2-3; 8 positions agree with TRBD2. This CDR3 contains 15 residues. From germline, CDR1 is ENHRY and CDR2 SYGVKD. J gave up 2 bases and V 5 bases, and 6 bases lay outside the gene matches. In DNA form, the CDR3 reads TGTGCCATCAGTCCCTTAGCGGGAAACACAGATACGCAGTATTTT. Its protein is CAISPLAGNTDTQYF.

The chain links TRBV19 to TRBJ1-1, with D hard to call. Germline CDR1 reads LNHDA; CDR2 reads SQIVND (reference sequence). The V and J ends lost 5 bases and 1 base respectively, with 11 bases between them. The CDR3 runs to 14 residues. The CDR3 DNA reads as TGTGCCAGTAGTTTAACGTCAAGGAACACTGAAGCTTTCTTT. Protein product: CASSLTSRNTEAFF.

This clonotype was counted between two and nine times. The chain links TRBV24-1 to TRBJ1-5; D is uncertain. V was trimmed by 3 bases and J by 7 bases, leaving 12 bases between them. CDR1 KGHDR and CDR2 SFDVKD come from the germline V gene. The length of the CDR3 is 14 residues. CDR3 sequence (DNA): TGTGCCACCAGTGATCGTGGTGTTGGCCAGCCCCAGCATTTT. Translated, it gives CATSDRGVGQPQHF.

CDR3 amino acids: CASSISGLNNEQFF. Written as DNA, the CDR3 is TGTGCCAGTAGTATATCGGGGCTCAACAATGAGCAGTTCTTC. V is TRBV19 and J is TRBJ2-1; D possibly matches TRBD1 or TRBD2 (5 bases each). The germline gives CDR1 LNHDA, CDR2 SQIVND (reference sequence). This CDR3 spans 14 amino acids. V dropped 2 bases and J dropped 5 bases, with 10 bases sitting between them.

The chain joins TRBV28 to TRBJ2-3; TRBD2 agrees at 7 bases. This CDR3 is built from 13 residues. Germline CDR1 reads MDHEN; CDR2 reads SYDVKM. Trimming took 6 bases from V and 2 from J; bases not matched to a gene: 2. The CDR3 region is CASRGTTTDTQYF. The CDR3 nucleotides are TGTGCCAGCAGAGGGACTACCACAGATACGCAGTATTTT. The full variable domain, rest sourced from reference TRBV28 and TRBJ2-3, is DVKVTQSSRYLVKRTGEKVFLECVQDMDHENMFWYRQDPGLGLRLIYFSYDVKMKEKGDIPEGYSVSREKKERFSLILESASTNQTSMYLCASRGTTTDTQYFGPGTRLTVL.

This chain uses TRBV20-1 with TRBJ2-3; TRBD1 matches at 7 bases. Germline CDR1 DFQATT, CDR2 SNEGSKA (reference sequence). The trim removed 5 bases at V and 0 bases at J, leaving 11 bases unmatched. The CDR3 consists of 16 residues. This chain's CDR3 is CSASATGLASTDTQYF. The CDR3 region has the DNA TGCAGTGCTTCCGCGACAGGGTTGGCCAGCACAGATACGCAGTATTTT.

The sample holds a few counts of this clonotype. CDR3 residues: CSAGNRNEQYF. CDR3 nucleotide sequence: TGCAGCGCGGGGAATCGGAACGAGCAGTACTTC. This chain joins TRBV29-1 and TRBJ2-7, with D perhaps matching TRBD2 (5 bases). Deletions cut 7 bases from V and 5 bases from J, with 12 bases between. The CDR3 extends over 11 amino acids. Germline loops: CDR1 SQVTM, CDR2 ANQGSEA.

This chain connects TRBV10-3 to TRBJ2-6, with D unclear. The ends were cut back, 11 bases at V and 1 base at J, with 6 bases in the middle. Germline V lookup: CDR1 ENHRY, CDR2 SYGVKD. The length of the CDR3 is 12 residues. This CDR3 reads CAVGSGANVLTF. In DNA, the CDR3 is TGTGCCGTCGGATCTGGGGCCAACGTCCTGACTTTC.

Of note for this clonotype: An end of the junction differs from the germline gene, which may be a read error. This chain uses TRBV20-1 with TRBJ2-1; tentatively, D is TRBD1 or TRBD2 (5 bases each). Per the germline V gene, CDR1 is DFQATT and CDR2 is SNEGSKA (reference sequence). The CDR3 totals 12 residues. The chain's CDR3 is CSARDLHNGQFF. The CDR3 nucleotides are TGCAGTGCTCGGGACCTCCACAATGGGCAGTTCTTC.

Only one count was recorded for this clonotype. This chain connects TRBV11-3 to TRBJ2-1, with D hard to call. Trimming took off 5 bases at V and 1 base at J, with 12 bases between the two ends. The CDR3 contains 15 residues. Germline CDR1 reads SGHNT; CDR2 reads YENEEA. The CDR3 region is CASSLQDSSYNEQFF. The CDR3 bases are TGTGCCAGCAGCCTTCAGGATAGTTCCTACAATGAGCAGTTCTTC. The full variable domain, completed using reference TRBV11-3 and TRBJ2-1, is EAGVVQSPRYKIIEKKQPVAFWCNPISGHNTLYWYLQNLGQGPELLIRYENEEAVDDSQLPKDRFSAERLKGVDSTLKIQPAELGDSAVYLCASSLQDSSYNEQFFGPGTRLTVL.

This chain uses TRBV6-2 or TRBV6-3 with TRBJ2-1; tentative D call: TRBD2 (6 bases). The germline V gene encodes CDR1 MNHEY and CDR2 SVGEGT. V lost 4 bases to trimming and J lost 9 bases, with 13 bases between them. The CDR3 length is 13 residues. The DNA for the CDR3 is TGTGCCAGCAGTTCTAGCGAGTCGGGTGAGCAGTTCTTC. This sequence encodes CASSSSESGEQFF.

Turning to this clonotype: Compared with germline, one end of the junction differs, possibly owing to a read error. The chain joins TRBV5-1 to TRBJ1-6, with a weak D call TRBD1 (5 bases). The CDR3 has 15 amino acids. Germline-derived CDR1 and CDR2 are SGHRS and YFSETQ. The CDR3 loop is CAISLSGTNNSPLHF. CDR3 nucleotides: TGCGCCATCAGCTTGTCGGGGACCAACAATTCACCCCTCCACTTT.

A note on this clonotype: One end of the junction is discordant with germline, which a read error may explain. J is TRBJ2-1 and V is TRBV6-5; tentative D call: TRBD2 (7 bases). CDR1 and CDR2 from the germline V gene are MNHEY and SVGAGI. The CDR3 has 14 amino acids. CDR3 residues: CASSLGGGYSEQFF. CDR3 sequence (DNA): TGTGCCAGCAGCCTAGGGGGGGGCTACAGTGAGCAGTTCTTC.

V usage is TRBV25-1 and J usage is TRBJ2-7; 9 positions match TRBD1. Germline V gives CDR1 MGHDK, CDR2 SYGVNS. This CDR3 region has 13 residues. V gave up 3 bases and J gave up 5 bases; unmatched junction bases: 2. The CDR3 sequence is CASSDDRGNEQYF. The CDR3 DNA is TGTGCCAGCAGTGACGACAGGGGGAACGAGCAGTACTTC.

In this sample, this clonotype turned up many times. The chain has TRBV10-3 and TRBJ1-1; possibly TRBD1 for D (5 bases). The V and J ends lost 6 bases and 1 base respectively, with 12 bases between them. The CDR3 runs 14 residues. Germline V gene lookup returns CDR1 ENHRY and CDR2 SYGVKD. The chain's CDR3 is CAIRTGTANTEAFF. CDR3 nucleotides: TGTGCCATCAGAACCGGGACGGCGAACACTGAAGCTTTCTTT.

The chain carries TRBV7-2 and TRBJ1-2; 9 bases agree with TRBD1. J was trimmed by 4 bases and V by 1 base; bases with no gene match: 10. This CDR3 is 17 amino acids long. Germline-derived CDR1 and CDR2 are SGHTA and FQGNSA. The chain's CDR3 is CASSLVWGQGVTYGYTF. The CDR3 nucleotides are TGTGCCAGCAGCTTAGTGTGGGGACAGGGCGTTACCTATGGCTACACCTTC.

Written as DNA, the CDR3 is TGTGCCAGCAGCTTAACCCACGAAGACACTGAAGCTTTCTTT. Residues: CASSLTHEDTEAFF. The chain links TRBV7-9 to TRBJ1-1; D not certain. Trimming took 2 bases from V and 3 from J, leaving 10 bases between them. This CDR3 is 14 amino acids long. Per the germline V gene, CDR1 is SEHNR and CDR2 is FQNEAQ (reference sequence).

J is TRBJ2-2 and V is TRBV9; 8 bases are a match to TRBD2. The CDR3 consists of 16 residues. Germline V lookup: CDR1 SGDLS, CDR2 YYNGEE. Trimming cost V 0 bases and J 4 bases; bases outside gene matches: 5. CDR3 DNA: TGTGCCAGCAGCGTAGTTTCGGGAGGGATCACCGGGGAGCTGTTTTTT. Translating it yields CASSVVSGGITGELFF.

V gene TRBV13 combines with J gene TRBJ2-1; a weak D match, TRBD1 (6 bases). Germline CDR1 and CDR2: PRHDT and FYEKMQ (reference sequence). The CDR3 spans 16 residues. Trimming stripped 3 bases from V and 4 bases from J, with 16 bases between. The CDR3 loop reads CASSLVGRGFYNEQFF. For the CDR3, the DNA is TGTGCCAGCAGCTTGGTCGGCAGGGGATTTTACAATGAGCAGTTCTTC.

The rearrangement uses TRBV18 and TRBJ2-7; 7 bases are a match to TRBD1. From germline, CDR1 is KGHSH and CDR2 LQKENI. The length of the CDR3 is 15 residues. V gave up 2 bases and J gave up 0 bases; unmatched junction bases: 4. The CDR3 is CASSPSTGVSYEQYF. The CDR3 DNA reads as TGTGCCAGCTCACCAAGTACAGGGGTCTCCTACGAGCAGTACTTC.

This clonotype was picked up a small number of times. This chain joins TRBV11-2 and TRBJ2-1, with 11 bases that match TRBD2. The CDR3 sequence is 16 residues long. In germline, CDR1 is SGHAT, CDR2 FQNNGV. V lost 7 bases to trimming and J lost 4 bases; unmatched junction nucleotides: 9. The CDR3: CASTYLTSGGYNEQFF. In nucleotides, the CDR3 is TGTGCCAGCACTTACCTAACTAGCGGGGGATACAATGAGCAGTTCTTC. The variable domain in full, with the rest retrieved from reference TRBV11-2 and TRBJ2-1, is EAGVAQSPRYKIIEKRQSVAFWCNPISGHATLYWYQQILGQGPKLLIQFQNNGVVDDSQLPKDRFSAERLKGVDSTLKIQPAKLEDSAVYLCASTYLTSGGYNEQFFGPGTRLTVL.

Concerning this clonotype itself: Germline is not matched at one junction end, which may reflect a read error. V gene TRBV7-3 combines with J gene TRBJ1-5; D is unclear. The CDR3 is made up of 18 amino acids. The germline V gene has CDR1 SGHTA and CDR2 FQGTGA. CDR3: CASSLKSGIANSDQPQHF. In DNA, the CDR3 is TGTGCCAGCAGCTTGAAGTCCGGGATAGCAAATAGCGATCAGCCCCAGCATTTT. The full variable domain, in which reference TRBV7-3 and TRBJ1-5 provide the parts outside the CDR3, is GAGVSQTPSNKVTEKGKYVELRCDPISGHTALYWYRQSLGQGPEFLIYFQGTGAADDSGLPNDRFFAVRPEGSVSTLKIQRTERGDSAVYLCASSLKSGIANSDQPQHFGDGTRLSIL.